The clone carrying this TCR beta chain was seen repeatedly, ten times or more. These data belong to a study of identical twins. Addition of a universal primer site occurred through template switching, and cDNA carried unique molecular identifiers. Each CDR3 protein is one row after TCRdb ran MiXCR on the 5' RACE reads. This sample has 350,000 or so distinct CDR3 sequences, with 9% to 10% found just once. Germline lookup yields CDR1 SNHLY and CDR2 FYNNEI. The V and J ends lost 1 base and 0 bases respectively, with 11 bases between them. The CDR3 runs 16 residues. The chain uses TRBV2 and TRBJ2-3; no firm D call. This receptor was identified in a woman aged 45-65 years in good health. Sequencing input: naive T cells sorted from blood. CDR3: CASSEGSYRSTDTQYF. In DNA form, the CDR3 reads TGTGCCAGCAGTGAAGGTTCTTACAGAAGCACAGATACGCAGTATTTT.